The sequence of this T cell receptor (beta chain) was determined in a study of cytomegalovirus exposure and HLA in healthy donors. Whole-study findings and limits: Among immune exposure information, only CMV serostatus was available. An analysis was carried out later, and it reportedly showed fewer N-insertions in an Asian-associated ancestry cluster than the approximately 660-donor mean.

Notes on this clone: Its specificity is unknown.

Both 60 Vbeta primers and 13 Jbeta primers went into the PCR. Sequenced by immunoSEQ multiplex PCR; TCRdb stores in-frame clones only, minus some. The sample gives roughly 100,000 clones, over 60% of which show up once; more than 2.5% is in the top ten. The V gene end was trimmed by 0 bases and the J gene end by 7 bases; junction bases not matched to a gene: 2. In germline, CDR1 is SGHRS, CDR2 YFSETQ. There are 14 residues in the CDR3. Sequences were obtained from PBMCs. This clonotype was obtained from a male donor in good health and CMV-seropositive. The chain links TRBV5-1 to TRBJ2-5; 11 bases are shared with TRBD1. CDR3 loop: CASSLGDRGWTQYF. The DNA of the CDR3 is TGCGCCAGCAGCTTGGGGGACAGGGGGTGGACCCAGTACTTC.